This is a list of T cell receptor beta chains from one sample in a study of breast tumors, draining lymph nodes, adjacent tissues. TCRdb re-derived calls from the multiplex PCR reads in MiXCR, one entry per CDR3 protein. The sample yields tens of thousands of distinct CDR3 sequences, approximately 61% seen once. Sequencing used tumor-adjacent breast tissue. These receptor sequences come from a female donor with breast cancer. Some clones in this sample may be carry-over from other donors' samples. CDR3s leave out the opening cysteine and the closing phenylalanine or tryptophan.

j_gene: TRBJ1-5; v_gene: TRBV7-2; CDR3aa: ASSLVADQPQH
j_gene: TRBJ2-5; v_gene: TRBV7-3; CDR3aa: ASSLTTSGTETQH
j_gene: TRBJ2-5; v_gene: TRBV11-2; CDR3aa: ASSLDRLKRQY
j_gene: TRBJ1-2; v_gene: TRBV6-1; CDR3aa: ASSEQGPYGYT
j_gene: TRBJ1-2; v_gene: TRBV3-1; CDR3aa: ASSHQVGTDYGYT
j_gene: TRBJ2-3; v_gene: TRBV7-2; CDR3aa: ASSLATLAATDTQY
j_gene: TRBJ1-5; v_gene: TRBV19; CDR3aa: ASRTTGWGGNQPQH
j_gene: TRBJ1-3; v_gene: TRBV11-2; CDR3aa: ASSLVQASGNTIY
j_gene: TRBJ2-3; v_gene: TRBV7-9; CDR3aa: ASLSTAGTSGRVADTQY
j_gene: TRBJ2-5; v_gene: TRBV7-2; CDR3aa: ASSLTGGGETQY
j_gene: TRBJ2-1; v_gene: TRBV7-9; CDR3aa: ASSPSVGRDNEQF
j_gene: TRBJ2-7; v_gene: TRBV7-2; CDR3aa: ASSPYRTGGEQY
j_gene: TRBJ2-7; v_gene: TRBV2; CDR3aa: ASRLTSEGANTGGSYEQY
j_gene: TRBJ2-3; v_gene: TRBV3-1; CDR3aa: ASSQGLPPDTQY
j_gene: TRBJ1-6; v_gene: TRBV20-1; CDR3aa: SATTGYSPLH
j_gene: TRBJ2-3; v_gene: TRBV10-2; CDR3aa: ASSEPSTDTQY
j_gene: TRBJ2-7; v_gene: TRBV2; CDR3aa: ASSTAYEQY
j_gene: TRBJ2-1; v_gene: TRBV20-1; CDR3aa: SARGPGREQF
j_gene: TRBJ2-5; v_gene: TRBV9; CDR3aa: ASSGNQETQY
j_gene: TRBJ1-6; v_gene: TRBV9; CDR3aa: ASSVDGRQQNSPLH
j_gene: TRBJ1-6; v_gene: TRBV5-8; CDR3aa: ASSLGGVNSPLH
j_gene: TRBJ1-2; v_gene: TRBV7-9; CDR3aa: ASSSNYGYT
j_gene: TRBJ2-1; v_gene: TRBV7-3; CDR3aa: ASRATSGGNNEQF
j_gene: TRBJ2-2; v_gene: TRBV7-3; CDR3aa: ASSPDTRQGIGELF
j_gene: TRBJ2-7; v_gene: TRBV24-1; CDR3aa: ATSAGRKQY
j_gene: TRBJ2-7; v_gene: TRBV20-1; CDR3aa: SAPDEQY
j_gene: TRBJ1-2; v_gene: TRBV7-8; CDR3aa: ASSLVVSAGYGYT
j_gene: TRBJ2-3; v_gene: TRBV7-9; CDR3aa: ASFSTAGTSGRAADTQY
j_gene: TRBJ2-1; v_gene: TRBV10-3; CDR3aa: AISESGGDNEQF
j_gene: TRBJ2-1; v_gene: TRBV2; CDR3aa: ASSEVSGSSEQF
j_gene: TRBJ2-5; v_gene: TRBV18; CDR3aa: ASSPPAGETQY
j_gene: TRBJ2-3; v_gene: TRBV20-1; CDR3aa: SASFTDTQY
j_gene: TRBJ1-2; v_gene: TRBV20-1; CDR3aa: SATPGNDQPQQYGYT
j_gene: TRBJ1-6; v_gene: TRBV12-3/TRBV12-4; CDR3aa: ASSPGTYNSPLH
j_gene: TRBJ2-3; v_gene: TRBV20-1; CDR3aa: SARAPLTDTQY
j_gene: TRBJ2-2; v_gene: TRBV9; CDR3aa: ASSVSGTSNGELF
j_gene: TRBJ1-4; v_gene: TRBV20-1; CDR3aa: SASQVGGTEKLF
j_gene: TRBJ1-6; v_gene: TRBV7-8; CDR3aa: ASSLGQGISPLH
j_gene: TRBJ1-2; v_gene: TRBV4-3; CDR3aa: ASSQDPAVYGYT
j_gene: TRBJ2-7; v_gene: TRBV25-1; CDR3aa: ASSELGTGNEQY
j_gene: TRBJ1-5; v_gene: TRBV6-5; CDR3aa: ASSYSGQGQPQH
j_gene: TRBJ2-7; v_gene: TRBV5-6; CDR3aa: ASSYMVGQAYEQY
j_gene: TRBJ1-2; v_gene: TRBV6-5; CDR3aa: ASTNGQGPNYGYT
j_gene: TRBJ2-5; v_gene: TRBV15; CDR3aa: ATSSSQGKETQY
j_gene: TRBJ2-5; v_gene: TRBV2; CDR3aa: ASSGRREETQY
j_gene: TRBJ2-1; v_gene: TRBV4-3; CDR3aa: ASSQDWRGSYNEQF
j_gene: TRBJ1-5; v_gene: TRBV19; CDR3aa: ALGGSVDQPQH
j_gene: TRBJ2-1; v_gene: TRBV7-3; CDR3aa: ASSLFGGEQF
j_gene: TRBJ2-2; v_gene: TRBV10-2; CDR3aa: ASSEGWAGLLAPGDCF
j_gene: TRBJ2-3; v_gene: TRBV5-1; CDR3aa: ASSILAVREGTQY
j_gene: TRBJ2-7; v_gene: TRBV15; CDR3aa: ATSRTSTFYEQY